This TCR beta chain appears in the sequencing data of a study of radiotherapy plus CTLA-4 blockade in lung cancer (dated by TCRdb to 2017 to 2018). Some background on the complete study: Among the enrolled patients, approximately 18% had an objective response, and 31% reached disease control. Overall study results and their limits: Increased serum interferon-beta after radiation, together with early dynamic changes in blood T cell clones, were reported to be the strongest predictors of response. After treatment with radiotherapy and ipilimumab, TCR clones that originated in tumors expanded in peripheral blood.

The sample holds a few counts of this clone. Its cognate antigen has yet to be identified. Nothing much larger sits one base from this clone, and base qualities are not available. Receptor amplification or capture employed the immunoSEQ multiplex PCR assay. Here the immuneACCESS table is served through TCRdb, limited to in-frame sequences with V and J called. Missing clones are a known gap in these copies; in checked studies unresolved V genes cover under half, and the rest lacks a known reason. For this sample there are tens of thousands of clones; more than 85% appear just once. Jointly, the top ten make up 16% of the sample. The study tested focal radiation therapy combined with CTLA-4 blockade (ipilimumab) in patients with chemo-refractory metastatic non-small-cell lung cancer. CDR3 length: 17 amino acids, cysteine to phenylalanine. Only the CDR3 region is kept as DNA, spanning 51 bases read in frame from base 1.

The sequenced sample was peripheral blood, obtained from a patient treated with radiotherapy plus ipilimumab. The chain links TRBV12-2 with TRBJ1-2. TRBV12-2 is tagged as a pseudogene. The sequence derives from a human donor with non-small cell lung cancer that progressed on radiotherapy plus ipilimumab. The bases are TGTGCAAGTCGCGGACCAAAGGGGAGTACAGGGAGGCGTGGCTACACCTTC. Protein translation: CASRGPKGSTGRRGYTF.